The next 29 T cell receptor beta chains were all read from a single sample in a study of cytomegalovirus exposure and HLA in healthy donors. The PCR had 60 Vbeta and 13 Jbeta primers. Profiling relied on immunoSEQ multiplex PCR, and the TCRdb table lists in-frame clones only, not all of them. The sample holds roughly 170,000 clones, around 86% seen once. What was sequenced was PBMCs. The receptors originated from a man between 50 and 59 years old in good health and CMV-seronegative.

This chain links TRBV6-6 with TRBJ1-5, with D maybe TRBD1 (6 bases). This CDR3 region has 13 residues. Germline lookup yields CDR1 MNHNY and CDR2 SVGAGI (reference sequence). Trimming removed 4 bases from V and 6 bases from J, with 10 bases in between. The CDR3 sequence is CASSSGVVQPQHF. Here the CDR3 DNA reads TGTGCCAGCAGTTCAGGGGTAGTTCAGCCCCAGCATTTT.

The CDR3 bases are TGTGCCAGCAGTTACTCGAGAAGGGGGCTTGGAAAACTGTTTTTT. Amino acids: CASSYSRRGLGKLFF. The chain carries TRBV6-5 and TRBJ1-4; TRBD1 matches 7 bases. Trimming at V came to 0 bases and at J to 10 bases, leaving 8 bases not matched to a gene. The CDR3 consists of 15 residues. Germline-derived CDR1 and CDR2 are MNHEY and SVGAGI.

This rearrangement joins TRBV5-5 to TRBJ2-7; weak D call: TRBD1 (6 bases). The CDR3 loop spans 11 amino acids. The ends were cut back, 10 bases at V and 6 bases at J, with 14 bases in the middle. The germline CDR1 and CDR2 sequences are SGHKS and YYEKEE (reference sequence). CDR3 amino acids: CASTRGSEQYF. In nucleotides, the CDR3 is TGTGCCTCTACAAGGGGGAGCGAGCAGTACTTC. Complete variable domain (other parts from reference TRBV5-5 and TRBJ2-7): DAGVTQSPTHLIKTRGQQVTLRCSPISGHKSVSWYQQVLGQGPQFIFQYYEKEERGRGNFPDRFSARQFPNYSSELNVNALLLGDSALYLCASTRGSEQYFGPGTRLTVT.

The rearrangement uses TRBV13 and TRBJ2-3; D is unresolved. CDR1 PRHDT and CDR2 FYEKMQ come from the germline V gene (reference sequence). V was shortened by 4 bases and J by 5 bases, with 16 bases between the two germline ends. The CDR3 sequence is 15 residues long. CDR3 sequence reads: CASSSSQRREDTQYF. CDR3 DNA sequence: TGTGCCAGCAGCTCTTCTCAGCGTAGAGAAGATACGCAGTATTTT. The full variable domain, its missing parts supplied by reference TRBV13 and TRBJ2-3, is AAGVIQSPRHLIKEKRETATLKCYPIPRHDTVYWYQQGPGQDPQFLISFYEKMQSDKGSIPDRFSAQQFSDYHSELNMSSLELGDSALYFCASSSSQRREDTQYFGPGTRLTVL.

The table lists this clone with a count of one. The V and J genes are TRBV10-3 and TRBJ2-7, with 7 bases fitting TRBD2. The CDR3 sequence is 13 residues long. V lost 6 bases to trimming and J lost 2 bases; unmatched junction nucleotides: 4. The germline gives CDR1 ENHRY, CDR2 SYGVKD. The CDR3 loop reads CAIRESGTYEQYF. The CDR3, as DNA: TGTGCCATCAGGGAGAGCGGGACCTACGAGCAGTACTTC.

J is TRBJ2-7 and V is TRBV6-5, with 10 positions matching TRBD2. The V gene end was trimmed by 8 bases and the J gene end by 5 bases; junction bases not matched to a gene: 15. The CDR3 length is 16 residues. The V gene's germline CDR1 is MNHEY and CDR2 SVGAGI. CDR3 region: CASGLGTSGKQDEQYF. CDR3 coding DNA: TGTGCCAGCGGTTTGGGAACTAGCGGGAAACAGGACGAGCAGTACTTC.

DNA of the CDR3: TGTGCCAGCAGTTTATGGAGGGATAACAGCAATCAGCCCCAGCATTTT. Its protein is CASSLWRDNSNQPQHF. The chain combines TRBV28 with TRBJ1-5; D call uncertain. The CDR3 totals 16 residues. The V end was cut by 0 bases, the J end by 1 base, with 10 bases between. From germline, CDR1 is MDHEN and CDR2 SYDVKM. The full variable domain, completed using reference TRBV28 and TRBJ1-5, is DVKVTQSSRYLVKRTGEKVFLECVQDMDHENMFWYRQDPGLGLRLIYFSYDVKMKEKGDIPEGYSVSREKKERFSLILESASTNQTSMYLCASSLWRDNSNQPQHFGDGTRLSIL.

The V call is TRBV6-1, the J call TRBJ2-1; a possible D gene is TRBD1 (5 bases). Trimming cost V 6 bases and J 4 bases, with 7 bases left between them. CDR3 size: 12 residues. The V gene's germline CDR1 is MNHNS and CDR2 SASEGT. The CDR3 sequence: CASRHRYNEQFF. The CDR3 DNA sequence: TGTGCCAGCAGGCACAGGTACAATGAGCAGTTCTTC.

The rearrangement uses TRBV5-1 and TRBJ1-3, with D uncertain. Germline CDR1 and CDR2: SGHRS and YFSETQ. V was clipped by 5 bases and J by 0 bases, with 6 bases between them. The CDR3 contains 13 residues. In nucleotides, the CDR3 is TGCGCCAGCAGAGCATTCTCTGGAAACACCATATATTTT. It specifies CASRAFSGNTIYF.

In its sample, this clone was seen a few times. The V gene is TRBV18, the J gene TRBJ2-1; TRBD1 matches at 8 bases. CDR1 is KGHSH and CDR2 is LQKENI in the germline V gene. V was clipped by 0 bases and J by 6 bases; unmatched bases: 4. The CDR3 loop spans 15 amino acids. Here the CDR3 DNA reads TGTGCCAGCTCACCACCCGGGACAGGTTCCAATGAGCAGTTCTTC. It yields the protein CASSPPGTGSNEQFF.

The chain couples TRBV15 to TRBJ1-4; D unclear. Trimming removed 1 base at V and 0 bases at J, with 15 bases between. The CDR3 is made up of 18 amino acids. Per germline, CDR1 LNHNV and CDR2 YYDKDF (reference sequence). This CDR3 is CATSRGGVQSATNEKLFF. CDR3 bases: TGTGCCACCAGCAGAGGGGGAGTACAGAGTGCAACTAATGAAAAACTGTTTTTT.

A note on this clone: A read error may account for a junction end that differs from germline. This chain links TRBV19 with TRBJ2-2, with a possible D match to TRBD2 (6 bases). Germline V gene data show CDR1 as LNHDA and CDR2 as SQIVND (reference sequence). This CDR3 comprises 17 residues. The CDR3 region is CASSIIYGGSNTRELFF. CDR3 DNA: TGTGCCAGTAGTATAATTTACGGGGGATCGAACACCAGGGAGCTGTTTTTT.

The rearrangement joins TRBV21-1 to TRBJ2-3; the table assigns TRBD2, which was not confirmed against the DNA. TRBV21-1 is classified as a pseudogene. There are 17 residues in the CDR3. The CDR3 loop reads CASNPPKASGGGDTQYF. CDR3 sequence (DNA): TGTGCCAGCAACCCCCCAAAGGCTAGCGGGGGAGGAGATACGCAGTATTTT.

CDR3 sequence: CASSGNRGETQYF. CDR3 DNA sequence: TGTGCCAGCAGCGGAAACAGGGGTGAGACCCAGTACTTC. J is TRBJ2-5 and V is TRBV9; 7 nucleotides line up with TRBD1. Trimming removed 3 bases from V and 5 bases from J; junction bases left unmatched: 4. This CDR3 comprises 13 residues. Per the germline V gene, CDR1 is SGDLS and CDR2 is YYNGEE.

The chain combines TRBV5-1 with TRBJ2-3; a weak D match, TRBD2 (5 bases). Germline V gives CDR1 SGHRS, CDR2 YFSETQ. The CDR3 length is 15 residues. V lost 4 bases to trimming and J lost 3 bases, with 15 bases between them. This CDR3 is CASSGDNGGTDTQYF. The DNA of the CDR3 is TGCGCCAGCAGCGGCGACAACGGAGGAACAGATACGCAGTATTTT.

This clone came up once. The chain links TRBV7-2 to TRBJ2-5, with TRBD2 matching 7 bases. The J call may be in error: the DNA end matches TRBJ2-7 better. The CDR3 extends over 16 amino acids. Germline V gene lookup returns CDR1 SGHTA and CDR2 FQGNSA. The chain's CDR3 is CASSLNRLAATYEQYF. CDR3 DNA sequence: TGTGCCAGCAGCTTAAATCGTCTAGCGGCTACCTACGAGCAGTACTTC.

The rearrangement joins TRBV4-1 to TRBJ1-2, with D perhaps matching TRBD1 (5 bases). V gave up 1 base and J gave up 13 bases, with 13 bases separating them. There are 12 residues in the CDR3. CDR1 is MGHRA, CDR2 YSYEKL, per germline. CDR3 DNA sequence: TGCGCCAGCAGCCAAGTTACGGGGGGGTCCACCTTC. It specifies CASSQVTGGSTF.

This clone was detected a few times. The V call is TRBV6-6, the J call TRBJ1-4; TRBD1 aligns across 7 bases. CDR3 length equals 14 residues. With V trimmed by 6 bases and J by 7 bases, 8 bases remained unmatched. Germline-derived CDR1 and CDR2 are MNHNY and SVGAGI (reference sequence). Written as DNA, the CDR3 is TGTGCCAGCAGCTCCTCGGCAGGGGGTGAAAAACTGTTTTTT. This encodes CASSSSAGGEKLFF.

This chain connects TRBV27 to TRBJ2-2; 13 nucleotides match TRBD2. The CDR3 runs to 16 residues. Trimming at V came to 5 bases and at J to 5 bases, leaving 5 bases not matched to a gene. Germline V gene data show CDR1 as MNHEY and CDR2 as SMNVEV (reference sequence). The CDR3 reads CASSIRLAGGTGELFF. The CDR3 DNA follows: TGTGCCAGCAGTATCAGACTAGCGGGAGGAACCGGGGAGCTGTTTTTT.

The rearrangement joins TRBV5-1 to TRBJ2-2; D might be TRBD2 (5 bases). The CDR3 is made up of 13 amino acids. From germline, CDR1 is SGHRS and CDR2 YFSETQ. Trimming cost V 8 bases and J 5 bases, with 13 bases left between them. The CDR3 spells CASALGWTGELFF. CDR3 nucleotide sequence: TGCGCCAGTGCACTAGGCTGGACCGGGGAGCTGTTTTTT.

This clone was found once. This sequence joins TRBV29-1 and TRBJ1-5; 7 nucleotides agree with TRBD1. The CDR3 is 14 amino acids. V lost 6 bases to trimming and J lost 1 base; unmatched junction nucleotides: 6. Germline CDR1 and CDR2: SQVTM and ANQGSEA. The CDR3 DNA sequence: TGCAGCGTCCGACAGGGTCCCAGCAATCAGCCCCAGCATTTT. As protein: CSVRQGPSNQPQHF.

The chain uses TRBV6-6 and TRBJ2-7; D might be TRBD1 (6 bases). The CDR3 covers 13 residues. V lost 5 bases and J lost 4, with 12 bases in between. Germline V lookup: CDR1 MNHNY, CDR2 SVGAGI (reference sequence). Written as DNA, the CDR3 is TGTGCCAGCAGTCATTCGACAGGTTACGAGCAGTACTTC. Translated: CASSHSTGYEQYF.

The sample holds a few counts of this clone. V gene TRBV6-5 combines with J gene TRBJ1-1; 7 bases match TRBD1. Per the germline V gene, CDR1 is MNHEY and CDR2 is SVGAGI. The CDR3 covers 13 residues. V lost 6 bases, J lost 3 bases, and 4 bases stayed unmatched. Written as DNA, the CDR3 is TGTGCCAGCAGCCGGGACAGCTACACTGAAGCTTTCTTT. It encodes CASSRDSYTEAFF.

The chain uses TRBV5-1 and TRBJ2-7, with 7 nucleotides matching TRBD1. The CDR3 totals 15 residues. CDR1 and CDR2 from the germline V gene are SGHRS and YFSETQ. Germline trimming cut 4 bases from V and 4 bases from J; bases unmatched to any gene: 11. The CDR3 spells CASSKLRDSSYEQYF. CDR3 nucleotide sequence: TGCGCCAGCAGCAAGCTCCGGGACAGCTCGTACGAGCAGTACTTC.

The rearrangement links TRBV11-3 to TRBJ2-3; TRBD2 matches at 7 bases. J was trimmed by 1 base and V by 5 bases; bases with no gene match: 9. Germline assignment: CDR1 SGHNT and CDR2 YENEEA. The CDR3 extends over 16 amino acids. The CDR3 reads CASSDRRLAGTDTQYF. DNA for the CDR3: TGTGCCAGCAGCGACAGACGACTAGCCGGCACAGATACGCAGTATTTT. Combining the CDR3 with reference TRBV11-3 and TRBJ2-3 gives the whole variable domain EAGVVQSPRYKIIEKKQPVAFWCNPISGHNTLYWYLQNLGQGPELLIRYENEEAVDDSQLPKDRFSAERLKGVDSTLKIQPAELGDSAVYLCASSDRRLAGTDTQYFGPGTRLTVL.

This sequence joins TRBV6-5 and TRBJ2-2, with 7 bases matching TRBD1. This CDR3 is built from 15 residues. The germline CDR1 and CDR2 sequences are MNHEY and SVGAGI. After removal of 7 bases from V and 6 bases from J, the junction contained 11 bases not matched to a gene. The CDR3 is CASTPGQNLPGELFF. CDR3 sequence (DNA): TGTGCCAGCACCCCGGGACAGAATTTACCCGGGGAGCTGTTTTTT.

This rearrangement joins TRBV9 to TRBJ1-2; maybe TRBD1 (5 bases). From germline, CDR1 is SGDLS and CDR2 YYNGEE. The CDR3 consists of 13 residues. The V end was cut by 0 bases, the J end by 4 bases, with 7 bases between. The CDR3 here is CASSVGQGYGYTF. The CDR3 DNA follows: TGTGCCAGCAGCGTAGGGCAGGGCTATGGCTACACCTTC.

The rearrangement uses TRBV6-6 and TRBJ2-5; D may be TRBD2 (7 bases). This CDR3 contains 15 residues. CDR1 MNHNY and CDR2 SVGAGI come from the germline V gene (reference sequence). V dropped 2 bases and J dropped 9 bases, with 19 bases sitting between them. CDR3 residues: CASSYRAEGGWAQYF. CDR3 nucleotide sequence: TGTGCCAGCAGTTACAGGGCGGAGGGGGGGTGGGCCCAGTACTTC.

Concerning this clone itself: The junction does not match germline at one end; this may be a read error. J is TRBJ1-4 and V is TRBV7-9, with D perhaps matching TRBD1 (6 bases). Germline CDR1 is SEHNR and CDR2 is FQNEAQ (reference sequence). The CDR3 is 14 amino acids. CDR3 residues: CSSSPDSSNEKLFF. Here the CDR3 DNA reads TGTTCCAGCAGCCCGGACAGTTCCAATGAAAAACTGTTTTTT.